Listed here are 21 T cell receptor beta chains from one sample, sequenced in a study of T cells in localized non-small cell lung cancer (TCRdb year 2020). Libraries were prepared through the immunoSEQ multiplex PCR assay. The immuneACCESS repertoire file appears here via TCRdb, limited to in-frame rearrangements. These files lack a portion of the clones; in checked studies, under half of the deficit traces to unresolved V genes, and the cause of the others is not known. This sample has 30,000 to 35,000 clones in its table, and 85% to 90% of those were observed once. The ten largest make up less than 3% of the sample. Specimen: peripheral blood, collected before any cancer treatment. The source is a female donor of 60 years or more with stage I lung adenocarcinoma.

The chain couples TRBV19 to TRBJ2-5; 7 bases fit TRBD1. The CDR3 contains 13 residues. The V gene's germline CDR1 is LNHDA and CDR2 SQIVND (reference sequence). Losses at the gene ends were 7 bases for V and 2 bases for J; bases not matched to a gene: 4. As DNA, the CDR3 is TGTGCCAGTACCTTGGGACAGCAAGAGACCCAGTACTTC. Encoded protein: CASTLGQQETQYF.

This rearrangement joins TRBV6-5 to TRBJ1-4; D may be TRBD1 (6 bases). Germline V gene sequence: CDR1 MNHEY, CDR2 SVGAGI. Trimming cost V 5 bases and J 7 bases, with 17 bases left between them. The CDR3 contains 15 residues. The CDR3, as DNA: TGTGCCAGCAGTGGCCTCCAGGGGAGTGCTGAAAAACTGTTTTTT. Translated, it gives CASSGLQGSAEKLFF.

The CDR3 here is CASSVQVNTEAFF. DNA for the CDR3: TGTGCCAGCAGTGTGCAGGTAAACACTGAAGCTTTCTTT. The V and J genes are TRBV2 and TRBJ1-1; D call uncertain. The CDR3 extends over 13 amino acids. Trimming left V 4 bases short and J 2 bases short, with 8 bases between. Germline V gene sequence: CDR1 SNHLY, CDR2 FYNNEI.

The chain couples TRBV6-5 to TRBJ2-5; possible D gene TRBD2, 5 bases. Deletions cut 6 bases from V and 7 bases from J, with 12 bases between. CDR1 and CDR2 (germline): MNHEY, SVGAGI. This CDR3 has 12 residues. The CDR3 region has the DNA TGTGCCAGCAGCAATCCCGCGGGGACCCAGTACTTC. Translation gives CASSNPAGTQYF.

About this clone itself: The junction and the germline gene differ at one end; a read error may be behind it. The chain is built from TRBV2 and TRBJ1-2, with 7 bases lining up with TRBD1. The germline gives CDR1 SNHLY, CDR2 FYNNEI. The CDR3 totals 14 residues. The CDR3 here is CANSGDSFLYGYTF. The CDR3 nucleotides are TGTGCCAACAGTGGGGACAGCTTTCTCTATGGCTACACCTTC.

The genes are TRBV28 and TRBJ2-7, with 7 bases lining up with TRBD2. This CDR3 contains 13 residues. Losses at the gene ends were 8 bases for V and 3 bases for J; bases not matched to a gene: 7. Germline V CDR1 and CDR2: MDHEN, SYDVKM. CDR3 residues: CASRRASGYEQYF. The CDR3 nucleotides are TGTGCCAGCCGACGGGCTAGCGGCTACGAGCAGTACTTC.

The V and J genes are TRBV5-4 and TRBJ1-2, with D perhaps matching TRBD1 (5 bases). Trimming left V 4 bases short and J 4 bases short, with 11 bases between. The germline V gene encodes CDR1 SGHNT and CDR2 YYREEE (reference sequence). The CDR3 is 13 residues long. The CDR3 DNA sequence: TGTGCCAGCAGCCATCCCGACAGCTATGGCTACACCTTC. It is translated as CASSHPDSYGYTF. Based on the CDR3 plus reference TRBV5-4 and TRBJ1-2, the full variable domain is ETGVTQSPTHLIKTRGQQVTLRCSSQSGHNTVSWYQQALGQGPQFIFQYYREEENGRGNFPPRFSGLQFPNYSSELNVNALELDDSALYLCASSHPDSYGYTFGSGTRLTVV.

This sequence joins TRBV7-2 and TRBJ1-1; TRBD1 might be the D (6 bases). The CDR3 has 15 residues. CDR1 is SGHTA and CDR2 is FQGNSA in the germline V gene. Trimming removed 1 base at V and 4 bases at J, with 13 bases between. This chain's CDR3 is CASSLVGGGGTEAFF. The CDR3 coding sequence is TGTGCCAGCAGCTTAGTTGGGGGCGGAGGCACTGAAGCTTTCTTT. Using reference TRBV7-2 and TRBJ1-1 for the parts outside the CDR3, the full variable domain is GAGVSQSPSNKVTEKGKDVELRCDPISGHTALYWYRQSLGQGLEFLIYFQGNSAPDKSGLPSDRFSAERTGGSVSTLTIQRTQQEDSAVYLCASSLVGGGGTEAFFGQGTRLTVV.

CDR3 nucleotides: TGTGCCAGCTCACCCAGGCTCGATCAGCCCCAGCATTTT. This encodes CASSPRLDQPQHF. This rearrangement joins TRBV18 to TRBJ1-5; no firm D call. CDR3 size: 13 residues. Germline assignment: CDR1 KGHSH and CDR2 LQKENI. V was clipped by 3 bases and J by 5 bases, with 8 bases between them.

This clone was seen once. The rearrangement uses TRBV6-5 and TRBJ2-2, with TRBD1 matching 8 bases. Germline-derived CDR1 and CDR2 are MNHEY and SVGAGI. V shed 7 bases and J 4 bases; nucleotides not matched to a gene: 8. The CDR3 spans 15 residues. CDR3 nucleotide sequence: TGTGCCAGCAACGCAGGACAGGGCGGCACCGGGGAGCTGTTTTTT. The encoded protein is CASNAGQGGTGELFF.

The genes are TRBV7-2 and TRBJ2-5, with TRBD2 identical over 9 bases. Germline-derived CDR1 and CDR2 are SGHTA and FQGNSA. Trimming at V came to 6 bases and at J to 2 bases, leaving 4 bases not matched to a gene. The length of the CDR3 is 14 residues. CDR3 nucleotide sequence: TGTGCCAGCAGGGCGGGGGGGGCACAAGAGACCCAGTACTTC. It encodes CASRAGGAQETQYF.

This chain joins TRBV28 and TRBJ2-5; no clear D. Trimming took off 2 bases at V and 4 bases at J, with 11 bases between the two ends. The CDR3 is 14 residues long. Per germline, CDR1 MDHEN and CDR2 SYDVKM. The DNA of the CDR3 is TGTGCCAGCAGTTTAATCGGCCCCCGAGAGACCCAGTACTTC. Amino acid sequence: CASSLIGPRETQYF.

V gene TRBV7-8 combines with J gene TRBJ2-7; 7 bases fit TRBD2. V trimming: 2 bases; J trimming: 0 bases; junction bases outside the gene matches: 7. The CDR3 totals 16 residues. Germline V gene data show CDR1 as SGHVS and CDR2 as FQNEAQ. The CDR3 spells CASSLFPGLSSYEQYF. CDR3 in DNA: TGTGCCAGCAGCTTATTTCCGGGACTAAGCTCCTACGAGCAGTACTTC.

The chain employs TRBV11-2 and TRBJ1-4; 7 bases map to TRBD1. This CDR3 spans 15 amino acids. The trim removed 0 bases at V and 8 bases at J, leaving 6 bases unmatched. Germline V CDR1 and CDR2: SGHAT, FQNNGV. CDR3 nucleotide sequence: TGTGCCAGCAGCTTAGATCAGACAGGGCGGGAAAAACTGTTTTTT. Its translation is CASSLDQTGREKLFF.

The genes are TRBV5-4 and TRBJ2-3; D is ambiguous. Germline V gene lookup returns CDR1 SGHNT and CDR2 YYREEE (reference sequence). The CDR3 is 16 amino acids. The V and J ends lost 0 bases and 3 bases respectively, with 14 bases between them. The CDR3 DNA follows: TGTGCCAGCAGCTTGGGTGTGGCTACCATGACAGATACGCAGTATTTT. Translating it yields CASSLGVATMTDTQYF.

This rearrangement joins TRBV10-3 to TRBJ1-2; unclear D gene. Between the trimmed V and J ends, which lost 4 bases and 7 bases, there was a span of 10 bases. Germline CDR1 and CDR2: ENHRY and SYGVKD. The CDR3 extends over 12 amino acids. In DNA form, the CDR3 reads TGTGCCATCAGTGGATGGTCGGGTGGCTACACCTTC. Residues: CAISGWSGGYTF.

The chain joins TRBV7-9 to TRBJ1-1; D is uncertain. The CDR3 consists of 15 residues. Germline V lookup: CDR1 SEHNR, CDR2 FQNEAQ (reference sequence). V lost 0 bases and J lost 7, with 15 bases in between. In DNA form, the CDR3 reads TGTGCCAGCAGCTTAGCGGAGTTTAAGGAGGTTGAAGCTTTCTTT. Protein product: CASSLAEFKEVEAFF.

The chain combines TRBV5-1 with TRBJ2-2; TRBD1 matches at 7 bases. The CDR3 covers 16 residues. J gave up 3 bases and V 4 bases, and 9 bases lay outside the gene matches. Looked up from germline, CDR1 is SGHRS and CDR2 is YFSETQ. CDR3 DNA sequence: TGCGCCAGCAGCCGGGACAGCAGCTCCTACACCGGGGAGCTGTTTTTT. Translated, it gives CASSRDSSSYTGELFF.

The rearrangement uses TRBV5-1 and TRBJ2-2; no clear D. Germline CDR1 SGHRS, CDR2 YFSETQ. Trimming removed 2 bases from V and 3 bases from J, with 5 bases in between. The CDR3 is made up of 13 amino acids. CDR3 coding DNA: TGCGCCAGCAGCTTCCCCCACACCGGGGAGCTGTTTTTT. Residues: CASSFPHTGELFF.

V and J are TRBV15 and TRBJ2-2, with 7 bases that match TRBD2. The length of the CDR3 is 14 residues. Looked up from germline, CDR1 is LNHNV and CDR2 is YYDKDF (reference sequence). Germline trimming cut 3 bases from V and 6 bases from J; bases unmatched to any gene: 4. The CDR3: CATSRGGYAGELFF. The CDR3 region has the DNA TGTGCCACCAGCAGGGGGGGGTACGCCGGGGAGCTGTTTTTT.

The rearrangement uses TRBV28 and TRBJ2-2, with 7 bases fitting TRBD2. The V and J ends lost 6 bases and 3 bases, in that order; junction bases with no gene match: 7. The CDR3 has 15 amino acids. The germline gives CDR1 MDHEN, CDR2 SYDVKM. CDR3 nucleotides: TGTGCCAGCAGCGGGAGGACCCGGCACACCGGGGAGCTGTTTTTT. Amino acids: CASSGRTRHTGELFF.